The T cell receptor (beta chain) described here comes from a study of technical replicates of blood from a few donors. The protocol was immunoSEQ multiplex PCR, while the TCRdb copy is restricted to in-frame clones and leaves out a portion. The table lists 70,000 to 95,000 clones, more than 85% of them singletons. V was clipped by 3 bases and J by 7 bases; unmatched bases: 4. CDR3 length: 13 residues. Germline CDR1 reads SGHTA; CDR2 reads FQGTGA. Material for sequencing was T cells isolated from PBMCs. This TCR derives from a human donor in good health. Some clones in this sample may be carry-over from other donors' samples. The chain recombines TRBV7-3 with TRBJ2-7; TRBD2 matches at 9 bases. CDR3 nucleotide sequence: TGTGCCAGCAGCTTCGCGGGAGGGTGGGAGCAGTACTTC. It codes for CASSFAGGWEQYF.